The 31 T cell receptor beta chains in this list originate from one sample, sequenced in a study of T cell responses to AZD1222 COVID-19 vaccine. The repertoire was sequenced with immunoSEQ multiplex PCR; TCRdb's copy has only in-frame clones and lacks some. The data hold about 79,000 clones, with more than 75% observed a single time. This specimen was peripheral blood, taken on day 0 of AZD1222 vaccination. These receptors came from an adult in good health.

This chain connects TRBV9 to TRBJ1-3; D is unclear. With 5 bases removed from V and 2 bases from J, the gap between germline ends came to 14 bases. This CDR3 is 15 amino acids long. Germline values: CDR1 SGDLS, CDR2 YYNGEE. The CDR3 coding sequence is TGTGCCAGCAGTCGCCAGACTTGGGCTGGAAACACCATATATTTT. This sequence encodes CASSRQTWAGNTIYF.

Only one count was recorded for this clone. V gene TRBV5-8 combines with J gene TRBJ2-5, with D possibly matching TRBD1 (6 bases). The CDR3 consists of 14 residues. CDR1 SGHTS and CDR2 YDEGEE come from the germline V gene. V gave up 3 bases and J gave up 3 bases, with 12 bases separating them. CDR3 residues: CASSSGTLKETQYF. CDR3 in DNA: TGTGCCAGCAGCTCGGGGACACTGAAAGAGACCCAGTACTTC.

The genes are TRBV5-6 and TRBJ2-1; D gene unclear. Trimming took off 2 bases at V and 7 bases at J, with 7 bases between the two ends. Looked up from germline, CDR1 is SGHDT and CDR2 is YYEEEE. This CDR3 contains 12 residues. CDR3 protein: CASSLVQNEQFF. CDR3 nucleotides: TGTGCCAGCAGCTTAGTTCAAAATGAGCAGTTCTTC.

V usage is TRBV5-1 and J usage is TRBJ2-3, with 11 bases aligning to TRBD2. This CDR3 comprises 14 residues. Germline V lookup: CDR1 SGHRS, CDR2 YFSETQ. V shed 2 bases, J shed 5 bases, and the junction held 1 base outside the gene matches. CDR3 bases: TGCGCCAGCAGCTTCCTAGCGGGGGGAGATACGCAGTATTTT. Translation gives CASSFLAGGDTQYF. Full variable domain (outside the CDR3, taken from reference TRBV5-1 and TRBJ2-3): KAGVTQTPRYLIKTRGQQVTLSCSPISGHRSVSWYQQTPGQGLQFLFEYFSETQRNKGNFPGRFSGRQFSNSRSEMNVSTLELGDSALYLCASSFLAGGDTQYFGPGTRLTVL.

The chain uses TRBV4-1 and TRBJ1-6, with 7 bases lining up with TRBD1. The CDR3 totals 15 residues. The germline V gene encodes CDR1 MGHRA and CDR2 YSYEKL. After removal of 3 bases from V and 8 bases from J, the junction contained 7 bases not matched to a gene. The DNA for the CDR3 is TGCGCCAGCAGCCACCCCCAGGGGGGTCATTCACCCCTCCACTTT. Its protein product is CASSHPQGGHSPLHF.

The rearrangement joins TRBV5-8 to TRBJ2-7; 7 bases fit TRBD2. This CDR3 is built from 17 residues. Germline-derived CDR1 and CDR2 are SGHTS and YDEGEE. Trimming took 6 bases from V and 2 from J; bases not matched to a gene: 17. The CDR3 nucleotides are TGTGCCAGCATCACCACCCCCGGGGGGACGGGGACCTACGAGCAGTACTTC. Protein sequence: CASITTPGGTGTYEQYF.

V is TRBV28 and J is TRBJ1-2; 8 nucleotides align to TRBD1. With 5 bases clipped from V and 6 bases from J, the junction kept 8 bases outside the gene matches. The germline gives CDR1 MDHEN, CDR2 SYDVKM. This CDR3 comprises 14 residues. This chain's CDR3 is CASSRQGTSNGYTF. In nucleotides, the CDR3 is TGTGCCAGCAGTCGACAGGGGACCTCCAATGGCTACACCTTC.

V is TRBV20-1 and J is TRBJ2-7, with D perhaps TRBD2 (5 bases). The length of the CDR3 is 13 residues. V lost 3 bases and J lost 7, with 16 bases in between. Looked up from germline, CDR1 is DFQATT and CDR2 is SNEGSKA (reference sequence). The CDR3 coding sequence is TGCAGTGCTAGTTCCCTTCGGGGTGTGGAGCAGTACTTC. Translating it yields CSASSLRGVEQYF.

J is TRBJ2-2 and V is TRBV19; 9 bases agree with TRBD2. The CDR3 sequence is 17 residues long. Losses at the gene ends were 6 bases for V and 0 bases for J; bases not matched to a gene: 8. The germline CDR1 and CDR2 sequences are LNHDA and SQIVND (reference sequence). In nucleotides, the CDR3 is TGTGCCAGTAGGGGTAGCGGGAGAAGGGCGAACACCGGGGAGCTGTTTTTT. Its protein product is CASRGSGRRANTGELFF.

The CDR3 coding sequence is TGTGCCAGGAGTCCGCCAGGGACAGCCTCCTACGAGCAGTACTTC. Amino acid sequence: CARSPPGTASYEQYF. The J gene is TRBJ2-7, the V gene TRBV19, with 7 bases aligning to TRBD1. The CDR3 consists of 15 residues. Trimming removed 9 bases from V and 0 bases from J; junction bases left unmatched: 11. Germline CDR1 reads LNHDA; CDR2 reads SQIVND (reference sequence).

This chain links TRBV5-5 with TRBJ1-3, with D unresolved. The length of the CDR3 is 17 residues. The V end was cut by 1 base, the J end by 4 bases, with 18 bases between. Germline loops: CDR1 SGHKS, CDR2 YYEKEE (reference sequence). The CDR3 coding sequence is TGTGCCAGCAGCTTGCAGTTGGTTCGGGGAGAGGGAAACACCATATATTTT. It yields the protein CASSLQLVRGEGNTIYF.

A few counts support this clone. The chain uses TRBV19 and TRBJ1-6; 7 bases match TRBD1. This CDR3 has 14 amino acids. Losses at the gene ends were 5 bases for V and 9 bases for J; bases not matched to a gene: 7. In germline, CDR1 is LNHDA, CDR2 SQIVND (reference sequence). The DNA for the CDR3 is TGTGCCAGTAGTGGGGACAGCTCCGTTTCACCCCTCCACTTT. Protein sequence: CASSGDSSVSPLHF.

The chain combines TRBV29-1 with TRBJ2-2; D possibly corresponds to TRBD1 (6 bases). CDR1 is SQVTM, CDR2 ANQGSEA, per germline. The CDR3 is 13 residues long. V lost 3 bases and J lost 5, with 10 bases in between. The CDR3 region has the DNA TGCAGCGTTGACAGGACAGAAACCGGGGAGCTGTTTTTT. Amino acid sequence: CSVDRTETGELFF.

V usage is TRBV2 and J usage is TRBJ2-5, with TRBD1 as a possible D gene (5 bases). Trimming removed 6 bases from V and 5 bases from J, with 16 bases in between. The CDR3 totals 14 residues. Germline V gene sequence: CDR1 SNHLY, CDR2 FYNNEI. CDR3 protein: CASSPRTSRETQYF. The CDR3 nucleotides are TGTGCCAGCAGCCCCAGGACATCTCGGGAGACCCAGTACTTC.

The CDR3 sequence is CASSKTKNTEAFF. CDR3 coding DNA: TGTGCCAGCAGCAAGACCAAGAACACTGAAGCTTTCTTT. The V and J genes are TRBV7-9 and TRBJ1-1, with D hard to call. V was clipped by 5 bases and J by 1 base, with 8 bases between them. The CDR3 consists of 13 residues. Germline assignment: CDR1 SEHNR and CDR2 FQNEAQ (reference sequence).

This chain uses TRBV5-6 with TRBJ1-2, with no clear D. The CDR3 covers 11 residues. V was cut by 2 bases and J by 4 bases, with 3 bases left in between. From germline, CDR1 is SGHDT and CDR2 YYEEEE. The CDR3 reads CASSLGYGYTF. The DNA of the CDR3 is TGTGCCAGCAGCTTAGGCTATGGCTACACCTTC.

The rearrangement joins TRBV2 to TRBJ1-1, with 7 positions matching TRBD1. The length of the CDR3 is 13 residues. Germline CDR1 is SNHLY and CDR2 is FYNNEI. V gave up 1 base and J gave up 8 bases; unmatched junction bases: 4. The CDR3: CASSEGTGREAFF. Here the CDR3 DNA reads TGTGCCAGCAGTGAAGGGACAGGTCGCGAAGCTTTCTTT.

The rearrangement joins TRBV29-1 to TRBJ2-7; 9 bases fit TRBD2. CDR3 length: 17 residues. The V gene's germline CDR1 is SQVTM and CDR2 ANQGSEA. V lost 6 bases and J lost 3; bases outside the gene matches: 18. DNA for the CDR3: TGCAGCGTATGGGGTCTAGCGGGGTCTGAGGGCCGCTACGAGCAGTACTTC. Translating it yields CSVWGLAGSEGRYEQYF.

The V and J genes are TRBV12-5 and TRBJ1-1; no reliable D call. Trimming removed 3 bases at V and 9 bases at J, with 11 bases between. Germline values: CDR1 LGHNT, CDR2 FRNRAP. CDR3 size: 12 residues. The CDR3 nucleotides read TGTGCTAGTGGTTTAGAGGGTTTTAAAGCTTTCTTT. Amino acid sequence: CASGLEGFKAFF. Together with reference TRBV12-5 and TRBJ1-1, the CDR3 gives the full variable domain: DARVTQTPRHKVTEMGQEVTMRCQPILGHNTVFWYRQTMMQGLELLAYFRNRAPLDDSGMPKDRFSAEMPDATLATLKIQPSEPRDSAVYFCASGLEGFKAFFGQGTRLTVV.

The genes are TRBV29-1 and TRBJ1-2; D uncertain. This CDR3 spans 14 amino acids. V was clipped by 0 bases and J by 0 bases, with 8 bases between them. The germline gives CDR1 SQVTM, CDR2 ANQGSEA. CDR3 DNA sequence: TGCAGCGTTGAAGAGAGAGGGTCTAACTATGGCTACACCTTC. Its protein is CSVEERGSNYGYTF.

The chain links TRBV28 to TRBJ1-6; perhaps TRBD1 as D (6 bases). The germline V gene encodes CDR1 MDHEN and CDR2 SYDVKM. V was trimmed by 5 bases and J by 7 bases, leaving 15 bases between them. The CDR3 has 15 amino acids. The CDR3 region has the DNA TGTGCCAGCAGTCCTGACAGGACGTGGAATTCACCCCTCCACTTT. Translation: CASSPDRTWNSPLHF.

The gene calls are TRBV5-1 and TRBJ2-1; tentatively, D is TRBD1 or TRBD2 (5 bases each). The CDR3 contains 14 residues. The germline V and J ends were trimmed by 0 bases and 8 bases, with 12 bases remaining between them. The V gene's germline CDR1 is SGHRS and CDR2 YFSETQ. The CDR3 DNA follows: TGCGCCAGCAGCTTGGCGCAGGGACGGCATGAGCAGTTCTTC. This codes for CASSLAQGRHEQFF.

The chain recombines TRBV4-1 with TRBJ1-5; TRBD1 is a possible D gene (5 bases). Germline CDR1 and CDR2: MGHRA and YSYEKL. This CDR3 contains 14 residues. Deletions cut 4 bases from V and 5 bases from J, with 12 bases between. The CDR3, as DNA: TGCGCCAGCAGCCCTAAATGGGGGGATCAGCCCCAGCATTTT. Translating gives CASSPKWGDQPQHF.

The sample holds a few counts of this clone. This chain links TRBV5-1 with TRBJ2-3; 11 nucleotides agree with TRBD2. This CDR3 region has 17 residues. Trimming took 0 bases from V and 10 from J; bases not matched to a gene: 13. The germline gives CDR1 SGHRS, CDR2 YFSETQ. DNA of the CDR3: TGCGCCAGCAGCTTGGGAGCTAGCGGGGGGACGGGCCAGGCGCAGTATTTT. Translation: CASSLGASGGTGQAQYF.

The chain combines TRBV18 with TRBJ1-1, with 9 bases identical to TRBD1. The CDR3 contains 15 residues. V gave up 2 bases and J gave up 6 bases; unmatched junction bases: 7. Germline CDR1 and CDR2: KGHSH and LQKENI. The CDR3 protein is CASSPSFDRGAEAFF. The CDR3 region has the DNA TGTGCCAGCTCACCATCGTTCGACAGGGGGGCTGAAGCTTTCTTT.

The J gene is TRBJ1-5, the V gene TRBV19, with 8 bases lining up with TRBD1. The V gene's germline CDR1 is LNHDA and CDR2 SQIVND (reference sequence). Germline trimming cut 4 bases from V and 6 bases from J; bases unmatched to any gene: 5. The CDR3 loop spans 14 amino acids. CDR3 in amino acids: CASSTTGGAQPQHF. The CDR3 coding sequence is TGTGCCAGTAGTACAACAGGGGGGGCTCAGCCCCAGCATTTT.

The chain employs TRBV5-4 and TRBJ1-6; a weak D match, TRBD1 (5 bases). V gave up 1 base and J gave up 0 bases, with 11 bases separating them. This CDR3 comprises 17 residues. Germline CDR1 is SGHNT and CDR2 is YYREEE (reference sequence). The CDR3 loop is CASSLSGGGSYNSPLHF. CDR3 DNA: TGTGCCAGCAGCTTGTCGGGGGGAGGCTCCTATAATTCACCCCTCCACTTT.

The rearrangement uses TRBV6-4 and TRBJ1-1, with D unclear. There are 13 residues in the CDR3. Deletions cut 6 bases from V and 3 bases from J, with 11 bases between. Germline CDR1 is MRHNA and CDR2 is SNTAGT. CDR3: CASSSGLHTEAFF. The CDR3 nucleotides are TGTGCCAGCAGCTCCGGATTGCACACTGAAGCTTTCTTT.

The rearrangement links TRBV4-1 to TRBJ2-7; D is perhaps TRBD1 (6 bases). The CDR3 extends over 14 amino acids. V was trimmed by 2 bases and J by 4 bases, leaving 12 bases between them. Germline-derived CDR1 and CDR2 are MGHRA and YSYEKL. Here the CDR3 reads CASSQSGTWYEQYF. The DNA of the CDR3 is TGCGCCAGCAGCCAATCCGGGACATGGTACGAGCAGTACTTC.

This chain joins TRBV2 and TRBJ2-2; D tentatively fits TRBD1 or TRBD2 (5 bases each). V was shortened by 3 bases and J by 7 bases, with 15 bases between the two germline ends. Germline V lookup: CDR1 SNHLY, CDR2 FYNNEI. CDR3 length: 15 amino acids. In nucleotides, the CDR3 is TGTGCCAGCAGTGATAGGGCTCGAGGGGTCGGGGAGCTGTTTTTT. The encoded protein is CASSDRARGVGELFF.

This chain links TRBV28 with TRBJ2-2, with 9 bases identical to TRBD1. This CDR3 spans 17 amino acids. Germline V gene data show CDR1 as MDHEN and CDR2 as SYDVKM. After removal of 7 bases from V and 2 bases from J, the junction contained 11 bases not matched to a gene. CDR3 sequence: CASTLTDRGRNTGELFF. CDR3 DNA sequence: TGTGCCAGCACCCTGACCGACAGGGGGAGAAACACCGGGGAGCTGTTTTTT.